There are many counts of the clone carrying this T cell receptor beta chain. In the study's own analysis: Samples had a median of around 88,000 TCRs, ranging roughly 23,224 to 690,600. TCRdb re-called the RACE reads with MiXCR, one entry per CDR3 protein. Here the V and J calls rest on TCRdb's processing, not on the authors' analysis. The sample has about 100,000 distinct CDR3 sequences, 10% to 12% seen once; the top ten hold more than 3%. Germline assignment: CDR1 MNHEY and CDR2 SMNVEV (reference sequence). The CDR3 has 13 residues. V was trimmed by 4 bases and J by 1 base, leaving 4 bases between them. The data derive from a study of human T cells and chemical hapten exposure. The time point was: patch test 2, 6 weeks after DPC sensitization. This sample's treatment: therapeutic diphenylcyclopropenone sensitization with weekly scalp DPC.

The receptor was isolated from a woman aged 40 to 50 with alopecia areata. Some clones in this sample may be carry-over from other donors' samples. The rearrangement joins TRBV27 to TRBJ2-2; no firm D call. The input for sequencing was whole blood, taken in connection with sensitization to the hapten diphenylcyclopropenone (DPC). DNA for the CDR3: TGTGCCAGCAGTTCGGGGAACACCGGGGAGCTGTTTTTT. Translating gives CASSSGNTGELFF.